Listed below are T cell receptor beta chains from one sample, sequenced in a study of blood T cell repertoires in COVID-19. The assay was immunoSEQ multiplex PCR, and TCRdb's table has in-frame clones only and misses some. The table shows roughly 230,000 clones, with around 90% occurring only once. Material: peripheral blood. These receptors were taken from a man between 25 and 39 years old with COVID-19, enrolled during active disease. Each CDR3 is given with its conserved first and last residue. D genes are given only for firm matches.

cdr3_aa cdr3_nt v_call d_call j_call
CASSLIGGMNTEAFF TGTGCCAGCAGCTTGATCGGGGGTATGAACACTGAAGCTTTCTTT TRBV5-4 . TRBJ1-1
CASSPHWNEQFF TGTGCCAGCAGCCCACATTGGAATGAGCAGTTCTTC TRBV7-9 . TRBJ2-1
CASSQDLQAGGGNTIYF TGTGCCAGCAGCCAAGATCTTCAGGCAGGGGGCGGTAACACCATATATTTT TRBV4-2 TRBD1 TRBJ1-3
CASSLDGQGDLEQYF TGCGCCAGCAGCTTGGACGGACAGGGGGATCTAGAGCAGTACTTC TRBV5-1 TRBD1 TRBJ2-7
CASSESPSGGPSTDTQYF TGCGCCAGCAGTGAGTCGCCTAGCGGGGGCCCTAGCACAGATACGCAGTATTTT TRBV10-1 TRBD2 TRBJ2-3
CALSNQGQGVNGYTF TGTGCCCTTAGCAACCAGGGACAGGGGGTAAACGGCTACACCTTC TRBV10-3 TRBD1 TRBJ1-2
CASSQASGTPYGYTF TGTGCCAGCAGCCAAGCCTCCGGGACACCCTATGGCTACACCTTC TRBV4-2 . TRBJ1-2
CASSPTRDYTQYF TGTGCCAGCAGCCCAACGAGGGACTACACGCAGTATTTT TRBV9 TRBD2 TRBJ2-3
CASSLDGTPDTDTQYF TGTGCCAGCAGCTTGGACGGGACTCCCGACACAGATACGCAGTATTTT TRBV2 . TRBJ2-3
CATPVGQGMGEQYF TGTGCCACCCCGGTTGGACAGGGGATGGGTGAGCAGTACTTC TRBV10-3 TRBD1 TRBJ2-7